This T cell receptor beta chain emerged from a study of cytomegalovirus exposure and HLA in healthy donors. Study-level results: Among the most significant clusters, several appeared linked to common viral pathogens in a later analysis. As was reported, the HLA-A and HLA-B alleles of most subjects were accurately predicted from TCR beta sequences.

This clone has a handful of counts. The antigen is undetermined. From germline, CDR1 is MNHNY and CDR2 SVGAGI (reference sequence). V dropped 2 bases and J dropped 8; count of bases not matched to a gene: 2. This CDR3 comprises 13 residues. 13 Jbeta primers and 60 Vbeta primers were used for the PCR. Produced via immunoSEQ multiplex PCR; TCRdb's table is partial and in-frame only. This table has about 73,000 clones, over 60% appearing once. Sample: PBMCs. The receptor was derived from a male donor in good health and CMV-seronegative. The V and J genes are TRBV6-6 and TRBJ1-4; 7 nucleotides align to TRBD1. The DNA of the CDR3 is TGTGCCAGCAGTTACAAGGACAGGGAAAAACTGTTTTTT. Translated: CASSYKDREKLFF.